This section outlines one T cell receptor beta chain sequence together with its context. The data were produced by immunoSEQ multiplex PCR, yet TCRdb's version contains in-frame clones alone and is incomplete. The sample lists roughly 120,000 clones, about 88% occurring once. This sample stems from a study of control samples from healthy donors and cancer patients. The CDR3 consists of 15 residues. In germline, CDR1 is KGHSH, CDR2 LQKENI. With 4 bases clipped from V and 4 bases from J, the junction kept 8 bases outside the gene matches. The receptor was isolated from a woman aged 70-85 years in good health. The rearrangement joins TRBV18 to TRBJ1-1, with 8 nucleotides matching TRBD1. The sample was blood. CDR3 protein: CASSRGQGSSTEAFF. The CDR3 DNA is TGTGCCAGCTCACGCGGACAGGGCTCGAGCACTGAAGCTTTCTTT.